One and the same sample provided the 27 T cell receptor beta chains below, sequenced in a study of cytomegalovirus exposure and HLA in healthy donors. Data came from immunoSEQ multiplex PCR; TCRdb stores just in-frame clones and leaves some out. The data show roughly 200,000 clones, 86% seen once. Sequenced sample: PBMCs. These receptors were taken from a man aged 25-45 years in good health and CMV-seropositive.

V and J are TRBV27 and TRBJ2-7, with 8 nucleotides matching TRBD2. CDR3 size: 15 residues. V shed 0 bases, J shed 2 bases, and the junction held 3 bases outside the gene matches. Germline V gene lookup returns CDR1 MNHEY and CDR2 SMNVEV (reference sequence). The CDR3 loop reads CASSLSREATYEQYF. The CDR3, as DNA: TGTGCCAGCAGTTTATCGCGGGAGGCCACCTACGAGCAGTACTTC.

The rearrangement uses TRBV9 and TRBJ1-4, with unresolved D. With 0 bases removed from V and 10 bases from J, the gap between germline ends came to 10 bases. Germline V gene sequence: CDR1 SGDLS, CDR2 YYNGEE. The CDR3 is made up of 13 amino acids. The CDR3 protein is CASSVEGAGKLFF. CDR3 sequence (DNA): TGTGCCAGCAGCGTAGAGGGTGCCGGAAAACTGTTTTTT.

This sequence joins TRBV7-2 and TRBJ1-6; D not certain. Trimming took off 5 bases at V and 6 bases at J, with 8 bases between the two ends. Looked up from germline, CDR1 is SGHTA and CDR2 is FQGNSA. The CDR3 contains 13 residues. The CDR3 DNA follows: TGTGCCAGCAGCACGTACAGTAATTCACCCCTCCACTTT. The encoded protein is CASSTYSNSPLHF.

The chain employs TRBV7-9 and TRBJ2-2, with 11 bases lining up with TRBD2. The CDR3 covers 17 residues. The germline V gene has CDR1 SEHNR and CDR2 FQNEAQ (reference sequence). V was pared by 7 bases and J by 4 bases, with 11 bases of the junction left unmatched. CDR3 protein: CASTPRGLAGGTGELFF. DNA for the CDR3: TGTGCCAGCACCCCACGGGGGCTAGCGGGAGGCACCGGGGAGCTGTTTTTT. The full variable domain, completed using reference TRBV7-9 and TRBJ2-2, is DTGVSQNPRHKITKRGQNVTFRCDPISEHNRLYWYRQTLGQGPEFLTYFQNEAQLEKSRLLSDRFSAERPKGSFSTLEIQRTEQGDSAMYLCASTPRGLAGGTGELFFGEGSRLTVL.

The chain carries TRBV6-5 and TRBJ2-6, with D maybe TRBD2 (6 bases). The V and J ends lost 6 bases and 4 bases respectively, with 13 bases between them. CDR3 length: 15 amino acids. Germline loops: CDR1 MNHEY, CDR2 SVGAGI. The CDR3 loop reads CASRPPGVGANVLTF. CDR3 coding DNA: TGTGCCAGCAGACCTCCGGGGGTCGGGGCCAACGTCCTGACTTTC.

This chain uses TRBV9 with TRBJ1-1; D might be TRBD1 (6 bases). CDR3 length: 16 amino acids. Germline V CDR1 and CDR2: SGDLS, YYNGEE. V lost 4 bases, J lost 1 base, and 17 bases lay in between. The CDR3 spells CASSPPHEGENTEAFF. As DNA, the CDR3 is TGTGCCAGCAGCCCGCCGCATGAGGGGGAGAACACTGAAGCTTTCTTT.

V is TRBV6-5 and J is TRBJ2-7; D is possibly TRBD2 (6 bases). Between the trimmed V and J ends, which lost 2 bases and 2 bases, there was a span of 16 bases. This CDR3 is 16 amino acids long. Germline values: CDR1 MNHEY, CDR2 SVGAGI. DNA for the CDR3: TGTGCCAGCAGTTACCGTACAACAGGAGGGCCCTACGAGCAGTACTTC. Protein product: CASSYRTTGGPYEQYF.

The chain recombines TRBV6-5 with TRBJ2-7; D might be TRBD2 (6 bases). V dropped 10 bases and J dropped 0 bases, with 16 bases sitting between them. Germline V gene lookup returns CDR1 MNHEY and CDR2 SVGAGI. The length of the CDR3 is 14 residues. This CDR3 reads CATRGTALSYEQYF. The CDR3 DNA is TGTGCCACCCGGGGGACGGCCCTCTCCTACGAGCAGTACTTC.

The genes are TRBV29-1 and TRBJ2-5; D possibly corresponds to TRBD1 (6 bases). CDR3 length: 13 amino acids. Germline CDR1 SQVTM, CDR2 ANQGSEA. V was trimmed by 6 bases and J by 0 bases, leaving 11 bases between them. The CDR3 sequence: CSVPRDNQETQYF. The CDR3 DNA follows: TGCAGCGTCCCCCGGGACAACCAAGAGACCCAGTACTTC.

This chain connects TRBV5-1 to TRBJ2-7; maybe TRBD1 (5 bases). V was cut by 3 bases and J by 0 bases, with 13 bases left in between. Germline lookup yields CDR1 SGHRS and CDR2 YFSETQ. The CDR3 is 15 residues long. The CDR3 reads CASSSKTAYSYEQYF. CDR3 coding DNA: TGCGCCAGCAGCTCGAAGACAGCGTACTCCTACGAGCAGTACTTC.

This clone was seen a single time. The CDR3 DNA reads TGTGCCAGCAGCCCGTCTAGCGGGGTCCTCTCCTACGAGCAGTACTTC. The encoded protein is CASSPSSGVLSYEQYF. J is TRBJ2-7 and V is TRBV7-6, with 9 bases matching TRBD2. This CDR3 spans 16 amino acids. The V segment lost 5 bases and the J segment 0 bases; nucleotides outside the gene matches: 8. Germline loops: CDR1 SGHVS, CDR2 FNYEAQ.

Note on this clone: Other DNA sequences in the same sample also yield this CDR3. CDR3 coding DNA: TGCGCCAGCAGCTTGGGTGGCCGATCCTACGAGCAGTACTTC. Translating gives CASSLGGRSYEQYF. The chain joins TRBV5-1 to TRBJ2-7; no clear D. The CDR3 has 14 residues. CDR1 is SGHRS, CDR2 YFSETQ, per germline. The V and J ends lost 0 bases and 1 base respectively, with 8 bases between them.

The chain recombines TRBV28 with TRBJ2-5; 9 positions agree with TRBD2. There are 14 residues in the CDR3. V dropped 4 bases and J dropped 4; count of bases not matched to a gene: 4. CDR1 is MDHEN, CDR2 SYDVKM, per germline. CDR3 coding DNA: TGTGCCAGCAGTTGGCGGGAGGGCCTAGAGACCCAGTACTTC. It codes for CASSWREGLETQYF.

The V call is TRBV5-1, the J call TRBJ2-2; 10 bases are shared with TRBD2. V shed 4 bases, J shed 1 base, and the junction held 10 bases outside the gene matches. CDR1 SGHRS and CDR2 YFSETQ come from the germline V gene. The CDR3 sequence is 18 residues long. The CDR3 nucleotides are TGCGCCAGCAGCCCCCGGCTAGCGGGGGCGCGGAACACCGGGGAGCTGTTTTTT. This translates into CASSPRLAGARNTGELFF. Full variable domain (outside the CDR3, taken from reference TRBV5-1 and TRBJ2-2): KAGVTQTPRYLIKTRGQQVTLSCSPISGHRSVSWYQQTPGQGLQFLFEYFSETQRNKGNFPGRFSGRQFSNSRSEMNVSTLELGDSALYLCASSPRLAGARNTGELFFGEGSRLTVL.

A remark on this clone: This CDR3 is also generated by other DNA sequences in the sample. The chain uses TRBV20-1 and TRBJ2-5; D is unclear. The V and J ends lost 3 bases and 2 bases respectively, with 4 bases between them. The CDR3 is made up of 11 amino acids. Germline CDR1 and CDR2: DFQATT and SNEGSKA (reference sequence). CDR3 residues: CSARIQETQYF. In DNA, the CDR3 is TGCAGTGCTAGGATACAAGAGACCCAGTACTTC.

The chain joins TRBV30 to TRBJ2-2, with D uncertain. Germline V gene data show CDR1 as GTSNPN and CDR2 as SVGIG (reference sequence). V was clipped by 4 bases and J by 6 bases, with 9 bases between them. The CDR3 totals 12 residues. CDR3 loop: CAWNRLSGELFF. Here the CDR3 DNA reads TGTGCCTGGAACCGGCTCTCCGGGGAGCTGTTTTTT. The full variable domain, with the rest looked up from reference TRBV30 and TRBJ2-2, is SQTIHQWPATLVQPVGSPLSLECTVEGTSNPNLYWYRQAAGRGLQLLFYSVGIGQISSEVPQNLSASRPQDRQFILSSKKLLLSDSGFYLCAWNRLSGELFFGEGSRLTVL.

Concerning this clone itself: Other DNA sequences in this sample translate to the same CDR3. The V and J genes are TRBV9 and TRBJ1-5; no definite D call. Germline V lookup: CDR1 SGDLS, CDR2 YYNGEE. This CDR3 has 14 residues. The germline V and J ends were trimmed by 0 bases and 2 bases, with 6 bases remaining between them. CDR3 coding DNA: TGTGCCAGCAGCGTAGATGGTGGCAATCAGCCCCAGCATTTT. Protein sequence: CASSVDGGNQPQHF.

This chain connects TRBV28 to TRBJ2-1, with TRBD2 matching over 7 bases. The CDR3 is made up of 14 amino acids. CDR1 is MDHEN and CDR2 is SYDVKM in the germline V gene. V lost 5 bases, J lost 4 bases, and 5 bases stayed unmatched. The CDR3 sequence: CASSRGSGYNEQFF. CDR3 nucleotide sequence: TGTGCCAGCAGTAGAGGTAGCGGGTACAATGAGCAGTTCTTC.

The chain employs TRBV5-1 and TRBJ2-3, with a tentative D call TRBD2 (6 bases). Trimming stripped 3 bases from V and 1 base from J, with 12 bases between. The germline V gene encodes CDR1 SGHRS and CDR2 YFSETQ. The CDR3 runs to 15 residues. The CDR3 DNA sequence: TGCGCCAGCAGCTCTTTAGCGGTAGGCACAGATACGCAGTATTTT. It translates to CASSSLAVGTDTQYF.

V and J are TRBV14 and TRBJ2-1, with 11 bases matching TRBD2. The germline V gene has CDR1 SGHDN and CDR2 FVKESK. The V gene end was trimmed by 6 bases and the J gene end by 6 bases; junction bases not matched to a gene: 7. The CDR3 is 15 amino acids. The CDR3 loop reads CASSPLAGAANEQFF. The CDR3 DNA sequence: TGTGCCAGCAGTCCACTAGCGGGGGCTGCCAATGAGCAGTTCTTC.

Only a few counts were recorded for this clone. V gene TRBV18 combines with J gene TRBJ1-3; D remains ambiguous. Looked up from germline, CDR1 is KGHSH and CDR2 is LQKENI. This CDR3 comprises 12 residues. V was trimmed by 6 bases and J by 4 bases, leaving 7 bases between them. The CDR3 coding sequence is TGTGCCAGCTCCGAACAGGGAAACACCATATATTTT. Translating gives CASSEQGNTIYF.

V is TRBV4-1 and J is TRBJ1-6; TRBD1 aligns across 9 bases. Per germline, CDR1 MGHRA and CDR2 YSYEKL. V lost 0 bases and J lost 7; bases outside the gene matches: 4. The CDR3 has 16 amino acids. CDR3 protein: CASSQDTGTGNSPLHF. The CDR3 nucleotides are TGCGCCAGCAGCCAAGATACCGGGACAGGGAATTCACCCCTCCACTTT.

The chain links TRBV19 to TRBJ1-2; 9 bases fit TRBD1. Germline loops: CDR1 LNHDA, CDR2 SQIVND (reference sequence). This CDR3 has 17 amino acids. V lost 4 bases, J lost 0 bases, and 9 bases stayed unmatched. The CDR3 protein is CASSSPTGGPSNYGYTF. The DNA of the CDR3 is TGTGCCAGTAGTAGCCCGACAGGGGGTCCCTCTAACTATGGCTACACCTTC. Variable domain in full (rest from reference TRBV19 and TRBJ1-2): DGGITQSPKYLFRKEGQNVTLSCEQNLNHDAMYWYRQDPGQGLRLIYYSQIVNDFQKGDIAEGYSVSREKKESFPLTVTSAQKNPTAFYLCASSSPTGGPSNYGYTFGSGTRLTVV.

The chain is built from TRBV7-2 and TRBJ2-3; 15 bases agree with TRBD2. From germline, CDR1 is SGHTA and CDR2 FQGNSA. The length of the CDR3 is 19 residues. Losses at the gene ends were 4 bases for V and 3 bases for J; bases not matched to a gene: 11. CDR3 residues: CASSSERTSGGVGTDTQYF. In DNA form, the CDR3 reads TGTGCCAGCAGCTCAGAGCGGACTAGCGGGGGGGTGGGAACAGATACGCAGTATTTT.

The gene calls are TRBV11-1 and TRBJ2-7; D is possibly TRBD2 (6 bases). Per the germline V gene, CDR1 is SGHAT and CDR2 is FQDESV (reference sequence). The CDR3 extends over 14 amino acids. V shed 4 bases and J shed 0 bases, with 10 bases lying between them. The CDR3 DNA reads as TGTGCCAGCAGCTCGGACTACAGCTCCTACGAGCAGTACTTC. Translation: CASSSDYSSYEQYF.

V and J are TRBV30 and TRBJ1-4; D uncertain. Trimming stripped 3 bases from V and 5 bases from J, with 4 bases between. Germline CDR1 and CDR2: GTSNPN and SVGIG (reference sequence). CDR3 length equals 11 residues. DNA of the CDR3: TGTGCCTGGAGGATAAATGAAAAACTGTTTTTT. Translation: CAWRINEKLFF.

The rearrangement links TRBV5-5 to TRBJ2-1; D remains unclear. The CDR3 is 12 amino acids. Germline loops: CDR1 SGHKS, CDR2 YYEKEE (reference sequence). The ends were cut back, 4 bases at V and 8 bases at J, with 10 bases in the middle. The chain's CDR3 is CASSPRRDEQFF. CDR3 nucleotides: TGTGCCAGCAGCCCGAGGCGTGATGAGCAGTTCTTC. Drawing the rest from reference TRBV5-5 and TRBJ2-1, the complete variable domain is DAGVTQSPTHLIKTRGQQVTLRCSPISGHKSVSWYQQVLGQGPQFIFQYYEKEERGRGNFPDRFSARQFPNYSSELNVNALLLGDSALYLCASSPRRDEQFFGPGTRLTVL.